This T cell receptor beta chain is drawn from a study of cytomegalovirus exposure and HLA in healthy donors. V was clipped by 5 bases and J by 5 bases; unmatched bases: 8. This CDR3 comprises 15 residues. Germline loops: CDR1 MNHEY, CDR2 SMNVEV (reference sequence). About this clone: The antigen is not known.

The PCR ran on 60 Vbeta and 13 Jbeta primers. The table came from immunoSEQ multiplex PCR; TCRdb's copy has only in-frame clones and leaves some out. The sample includes more than 85,000 clones, roughly 80% of them seen just once. Study-wide points: Certain indistinguishable V segments, among them TRBV6-2 and TRBV6-3, were excluded. In a later analysis, TCR beta V- and J-gene trimming showed a link to a missense DCLRE1C variant. Productive status was seen about 87% or about 30% of the time for most TCR beta V segments in an earlier analysis.

The V and J genes are TRBV27 and TRBJ2-7, with 11 bases aligning to TRBD1. Specimen: PBMCs. This clonotype was obtained from a woman aged 45-65 years in good health and CMV-seropositive. CDR3 coding DNA: TGTGCCAGCAGTGCTTCAGGACAGGGGGCCCACGAGCAGTACTTC. Its protein product is CASSASGQGAHEQYF.